These 16 T cell receptor beta chains came from one sample sequenced in a study of blood T cell repertoires in COVID-19. Only in-frame clones appear in the TCRdb table, and some are missing; sequencing was by immunoSEQ multiplex PCR. The table includes about 250,000 clones, roughly four fifths detected once. Sequenced input: peripheral blood. The receptor source for this set is a person between 65 and 80 years old with COVID-19, enrolled during active disease.

The chain links TRBV14 to TRBJ1-4; D is uncertain. CDR1 is SGHDN and CDR2 is FVKESK in the germline V gene. The V end was cut by 0 bases, the J end by 10 bases, with 6 bases between. The CDR3 totals 12 residues. The CDR3 region is CASSQDRGKLFF. DNA of the CDR3: TGTGCCAGCAGCCAAGACCGAGGAAAACTGTTTTTT.

This chain joins TRBV20-1 and TRBJ2-5; D not certain. This CDR3 spans 12 amino acids. Trimming removed 3 bases from V and 2 bases from J, with 7 bases in between. Germline assignment: CDR1 DFQATT and CDR2 SNEGSKA (reference sequence). CDR3 sequence: CSASGQQETQYF. The CDR3 DNA sequence: TGCAGTGCTAGTGGGCAGCAAGAGACCCAGTACTTC.

The rearrangement joins TRBV9 to TRBJ1-6; the match to TRBD1 covers 7 bases. The ends lost 4 bases at V and 8 bases at J; junction bases unmatched: 3. Germline-derived CDR1 and CDR2 are SGDLS and YYNGEE. This CDR3 has 13 amino acids. The CDR3 loop is CASSIDRDSPLHF. For the CDR3, the DNA is TGTGCCAGCAGCATCGACAGGGATTCACCCCTCCACTTT.

The DNA of the CDR3 is TGCAGCGCGATGACAGGGTATGGGGTCTACAATGAGCAGTTCTTC. It codes for CSAMTGYGVYNEQFF. The rearrangement uses TRBV29-1 and TRBJ2-1; 7 bases map to TRBD1. The CDR3 extends over 15 amino acids. The V gene end was trimmed by 7 bases and the J gene end by 3 bases; junction bases not matched to a gene: 12. CDR1 and CDR2 from the germline V gene are SQVTM and ANQGSEA.

The rearrangement joins TRBV19 to TRBJ1-2; TRBD1 matches 8 bases. This CDR3 is 12 amino acids long. Germline V gene data show CDR1 as LNHDA and CDR2 as SQIVND (reference sequence). J was trimmed by 10 bases and V by 3 bases; bases with no gene match: 4. CDR3 amino acids: CASSMGTGFYTF. CDR3 DNA sequence: TGTGCCAGTAGTATGGGGACAGGATTCTACACCTTC. Looking up the rest from reference TRBV19 and TRBJ1-2 gives the full variable domain: DGGITQSPKYLFRKEGQNVTLSCEQNLNHDAMYWYRQDPGQGLRLIYYSQIVNDFQKGDIAEGYSVSREKKESFPLTVTSAQKNPTAFYLCASSMGTGFYTFGSGTRLTVV.

The chain is built from TRBV9 and TRBJ1-4, with D maybe TRBD1 (6 bases). The germline V gene has CDR1 SGDLS and CDR2 YYNGEE. The CDR3 is 15 residues long. Trimming took off 1 base at V and 3 bases at J, with 10 bases between the two ends. The CDR3 reads CASSVTGGPNEKLFF. DNA of the CDR3: TGTGCCAGCAGCGTAACGGGGGGCCCTAATGAAAAACTGTTTTTT. Using reference TRBV9 and TRBJ1-4 for the parts outside the CDR3, the full variable domain is DSGVTQTPKHLITATGQRVTLRCSPRSGDLSVYWYQQSLDQGLQFLIQYYNGEERAKGNILERFSAQQFPDLHSELNLSSLELGDSALYFCASSVTGGPNEKLFFGSGTQLSVL.

The V call is TRBV11-3, the J call TRBJ1-1, with no clear D. The germline V gene encodes CDR1 SGHNT and CDR2 YENEEA. V was pared by 3 bases and J by 1 base, with 9 bases between. There are 14 residues in the CDR3. In nucleotides, the CDR3 is TGTGCCAGCAGCTTGGGAGGGCCGAACACTGAAGCTTTCTTT. The encoded protein is CASSLGGPNTEAFF. The variable domain in full, completed from reference TRBV11-3 and TRBJ1-1, reads EAGVVQSPRYKIIEKKQPVAFWCNPISGHNTLYWYLQNLGQGPELLIRYENEEAVDDSQLPKDRFSAERLKGVDSTLKIQPAELGDSAVYLCASSLGGPNTEAFFGQGTRLTVV.

This sequence joins TRBV6-4 and TRBJ2-1; D might be TRBD2 (5 bases). Trimming took 0 bases from V and 5 from J, leaving 14 bases between them. The length of the CDR3 is 16 residues. Germline V gene data show CDR1 as MRHNA and CDR2 as SNTAGT. The CDR3 region is CASSDSRGKGNNEQFF. Written as DNA, the CDR3 is TGTGCCAGCAGTGACTCACGGGGTAAGGGCAACAATGAGCAGTTCTTC.

The chain employs TRBV19 and TRBJ1-5; weak D call: TRBD1 (6 bases). CDR3 length: 14 residues. Germline V gene sequence: CDR1 LNHDA, CDR2 SQIVND (reference sequence). V shed 6 bases and J shed 4 bases, with 13 bases lying between them. Written as DNA, the CDR3 is TGTGCCAGTAGCACAGGGTTTCGGAATCAGCCCCAGCATTTT. Amino acid sequence: CASSTGFRNQPQHF.

The chain joins TRBV6-2 or TRBV6-3 to TRBJ1-1, with a weak D call TRBD1 (6 bases). The CDR3 covers 14 residues. The germline V gene has CDR1 MNHEY and CDR2 SVGEGT. V lost 4 bases to trimming and J lost 4 bases, with 13 bases between them. CDR3 sequence: CASSSNRVPTEAFF. The DNA for the CDR3 is TGTGCCAGCAGTTCAAACAGGGTCCCCACTGAAGCTTTCTTT.

This chain links TRBV10-3 with TRBJ1-3; D gene uncertain. Germline values: CDR1 ENHRY, CDR2 SYGVKD. This CDR3 has 14 amino acids. V lost 6 bases and J lost 0, with 9 bases in between. CDR3 sequence reads: CAIRPGISGNTIYF. The CDR3 nucleotides are TGTGCCATCAGACCGGGGATCTCTGGAAACACCATATATTTT.

The rearrangement joins TRBV18 to TRBJ2-7; 7 bases line up with TRBD1. This CDR3 contains 13 residues. Germline V lookup: CDR1 KGHSH, CDR2 LQKENI. Losses at the gene ends were 4 bases for V and 2 bases for J; bases not matched to a gene: 2. The CDR3 nucleotides are TGTGCCAGCTCACGGGGGACAGCCTACGAGCAGTACTTC. This codes for CASSRGTAYEQYF. Full variable domain (missing parts from reference TRBV18 and TRBJ2-7): NAGVMQNPRHLVRRRGQEARLRCSPMKGHSHVYWYRQLPEEGLKFMVYLQKENIIDESGMPKERFSAEFPKEGPSILRIQQVVRGDSAAYFCASSRGTAYEQYFGPGTRLTVT.

About this clone itself: The same CDR3 is also encoded by other DNA sequences in this sample. The chain uses TRBV9 and TRBJ1-1; a weak D match, TRBD1 (5 bases). V lost 2 bases, J lost 0 bases, and 8 bases lay in between. The CDR3 contains 14 residues. Per the germline V gene, CDR1 is SGDLS and CDR2 is YYNGEE. DNA of the CDR3: TGTGCCAGCAGCGTTGGGACTGTGAACACTGAAGCTTTCTTT. This translates into CASSVGTVNTEAFF.

This clone was observed a single time. This rearrangement joins TRBV29-1 to TRBJ1-1; D is perhaps TRBD1 (5 bases). The V and J ends lost 2 bases and 5 bases respectively, with 12 bases between them. Looked up from germline, CDR1 is SQVTM and CDR2 is ANQGSEA. The length of the CDR3 is 13 residues. The CDR3, as DNA: TGCAGCGTTGAACCCCAGGGTCGTACTGAAGCTTTCTTT. Translated: CSVEPQGRTEAFF.

The J gene is TRBJ1-1, the V gene TRBV2; the D gene is possibly TRBD1 (6 bases). Trimming left V 5 bases short and J 7 bases short, with 32 bases between. This CDR3 spans 19 amino acids. Germline CDR1 and CDR2: SNHLY and FYNNEI. CDR3 region: CASSYQRYGTTAIKDEAFF. The CDR3 DNA is TGTGCCAGCAGTTACCAGCGCTACGGGACAACGGCTATCAAAGATGAAGCTTTCTTT.

This chain connects TRBV29-1 to TRBJ2-1, with D possibly TRBD1 on 5 matching bases. The germline V and J ends were trimmed by 4 bases and 0 bases, with 10 bases remaining between them. The CDR3 is 14 amino acids. Germline V lookup: CDR1 SQVTM, CDR2 ANQGSEA. This CDR3 reads CSVGGSSSYNEQFF. CDR3 nucleotides: TGCAGCGTTGGGGGCAGCAGCTCCTACAATGAGCAGTTCTTC.